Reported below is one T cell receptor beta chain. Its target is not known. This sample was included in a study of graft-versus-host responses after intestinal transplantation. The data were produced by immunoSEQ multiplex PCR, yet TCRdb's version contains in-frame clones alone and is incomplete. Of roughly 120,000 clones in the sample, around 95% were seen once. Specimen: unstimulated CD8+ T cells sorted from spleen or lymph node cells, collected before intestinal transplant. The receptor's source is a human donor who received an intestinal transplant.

The CDR3 loop is CASSLIGQDTDTQYF. Written as DNA, the CDR3 is TGTGCCAGCAGTTTAATCGGACAGGATACAGATACGCAGTATTTT. V usage is TRBV27 and J usage is TRBJ2-3; 7 nucleotides line up with TRBD1. The CDR3 length is 15 residues. Per the germline V gene, CDR1 is MNHEY and CDR2 is SMNVEV (reference sequence). V lost 2 bases, J lost 3 bases, and 5 bases stayed unmatched.